This is a list of T cell receptor beta chains from one sample in a study of Ad26.COV2.S vaccination and SARS-CoV-2 variants. The repertoire was sequenced with immunoSEQ multiplex PCR; TCRdb's copy has only in-frame clones and lacks some. Among more than 150,000 clones listed, roughly 87% were seen once. Sequenced material: peripheral blood, taken after recovery from COVID-19. These receptors were obtained from a human donor who had recovered from COVID-19. The CDR3 runs from the conserved cysteine through the conserved F or W.

cdr3_aa v_call cdr3_length
CASSPGLTDTQYF TRBV7-2 13
CASSLDSGYEQYF TRBV5-1 13
CASRRQGREKLFF TRBV5-6 13
CASSQVGLNQPQHF TRBV3-1/TRBV3-2 14
CASSGQGGNTEAFF TRBV11-2 14
CASSLDTWVLSAFF TRBV7-8 14
CASSRNLGNQPQHF TRBV3-1/TRBV3-2 14
CASSLPSGGAYNEQFF TRBV13 16
CASSSSYEQYF TRBV5-1 11
CASSFPHGINSNQPQHF TRBV28 17
CASSLLLLQGAQETQYF TRBV5-1 17
CASSVDRGLGNTIYF TRBV2 15
CASSHGTGGFSEQFF TRBV5-4 15
CASSSPGTGGLIQHF TRBV28 15
CASRGRANTGELFF TRBV2 14
CASSQEFHISYEQYF TRBV4-1 15
CASSFSAASGNTIYF TRBV7-2 15
CASSPTSRTDTQYF TRBV5-1 14
CAGGPKADTDTQYF TRBV19 14
CASSLVGGNSGNTIYF TRBV5-1 16
CASSTDGVAGDSYEQYF TRBV19 17
CASRGQGESNQPQHF TRBV28 15
CASSLYYPPTGAEGEQYF TRBV4-1 18
CASSERGYEQFF TRBV10-2 12
CASSTRQAGELFF TRBV7-3 13